This T cell receptor (beta chain) was sequenced during a study of blood T cell repertoires in COVID-19. In the study overall: Some COVID-19 samples were acute and others convalescent; all came from the United States, Italy and Spain.

In the authors' methods: How many nucleated cells were present was estimated from reference gene primer amplification. Clones were read by immunoSEQ multiplex PCR, and TCRdb kept only the in-frame ones, dropping some. V, J and clone size reflect that table, while D and trimming were determined from the DNA. The table lists some 190,000 clones, around nine tenths of them singletons. V lost 5 bases to trimming and J lost 4 bases, with 14 bases between them. From germline, CDR1 is MNHEY and CDR2 SMNVEV (reference sequence). The length of the CDR3 is 14 residues. J is TRBJ1-2 and V is TRBV27, with a tentative D call TRBD1 (5 bases). Input material: peripheral blood. The receptor comes from a man between 18 and 35 years old with active or convalescent COVID-19. The CDR3 sequence is CASSTQGIGYGYTF. In nucleotides, the CDR3 is TGTGCCAGCAGTACTCAGGGAATCGGCTATGGCTACACCTTC.